This TCR beta chain is drawn from a study of shared clonotypes between healthy human individuals. Study at large: The people who gave samples were a couple of women and three men aged 18 to 49. Whole-study findings and limits: Clonotype sharing among donors was thought likely to change with sequencing depth.

Original processing notes: As immunoSEQ supplied junction-only sequences (without quality scores), filtering differed. TCRdb's table, derived via immunoSEQ multiplex PCR, lists solely in-frame clones and lacks some. D and trimming were read from the DNA, whereas the V and J calls and clone size are those reported in that table. The data hold about 2,200,000 clones, with about 93% observed a single time. CDR1 and CDR2 (germline): ENHRY, SYGVKD. This CDR3 is 12 amino acids long. Naivety among CD8 cells was defined by CD45RO negativity and positive CCR7 selection, thereby excluding terminally differentiated effector memory CD45RA+ cells. As regards this clone: No antigen is known for it. A junction end diverges from the germline sequence, so it may reflect a read error.

The sample consisted of naive CD8+ T cells from PBMCs. The TCR sequence derives from a man younger than 35 in good health. Some clones in this sample may be carry-over from other donors' samples. The rearrangement joins TRBV10-3 to TRBJ2-7; maybe TRBD2 (5 bases). CDR3 coding DNA: TGTGCCATCAGTGAGCCCGGGGTCGAGCAGTGCTTC. This sequence encodes CAISEPGVEQCF.